This T cell receptor (beta chain) is drawn from a study of identical twins. Study results and caveats: Sharing of beta out-of-frame sequences by twins showed a weaker excess. Analyses based on zero insertions could be partly confounded by invariant MAIT and iNKT cells. Conclusions leaned on cross-sectional statistical analysis and did not track the same donors over time.

TCRdb independently ran MiXCR on the 5' RACE reads; one entry per CDR3 protein. The sample carries about 220,000 distinct CDR3 sequences, 6% to 8.5% recorded once. In regard to this clonotype: Its antigen is undetermined.

Each donor was a healthy Caucasian. These same records also appear under a second study, on yellow fever vaccine responses in identical twins.

The sequenced sample was CD8+ T cells sorted from blood. The sequence derives from a woman aged 18-29 years in good health.

CDR3 loop: CAISESGRTYEQYF. DNA of the CDR3: TGTGCCATCAGTGAGTCCGGAAGGACCTACGAGCAGTACTTC. The chain couples TRBV10-3 to TRBJ2-7, with D unresolved. The CDR3 is made up of 14 amino acids. The V gene's germline CDR1 is ENHRY and CDR2 SYGVKD. Trimming cost V 0 bases and J 2 bases, with 8 bases left between them.